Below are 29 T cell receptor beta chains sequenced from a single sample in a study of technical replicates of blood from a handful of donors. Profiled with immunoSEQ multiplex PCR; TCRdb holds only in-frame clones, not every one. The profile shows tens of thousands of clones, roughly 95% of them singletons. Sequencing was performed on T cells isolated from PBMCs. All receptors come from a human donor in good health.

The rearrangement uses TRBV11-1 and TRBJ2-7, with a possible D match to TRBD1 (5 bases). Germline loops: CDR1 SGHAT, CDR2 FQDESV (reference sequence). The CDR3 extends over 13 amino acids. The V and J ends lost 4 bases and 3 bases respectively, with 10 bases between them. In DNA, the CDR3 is TGTGCCAGCAGCTGGCAGGGTTTCTACGAGCAGTACTTC. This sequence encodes CASSWQGFYEQYF.

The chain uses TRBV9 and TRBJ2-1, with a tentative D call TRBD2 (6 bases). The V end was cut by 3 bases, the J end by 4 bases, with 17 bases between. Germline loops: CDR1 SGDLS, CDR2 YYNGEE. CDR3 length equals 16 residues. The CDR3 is CASSATGTYTYNEQFF. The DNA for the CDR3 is TGTGCCAGCAGCGCAACCGGGACTTACACTTACAATGAGCAGTTCTTC.

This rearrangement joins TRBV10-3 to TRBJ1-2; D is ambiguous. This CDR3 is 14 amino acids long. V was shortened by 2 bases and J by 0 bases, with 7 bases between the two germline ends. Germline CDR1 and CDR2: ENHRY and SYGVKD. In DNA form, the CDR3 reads TGTGCCATCAGTGAGGGCGGTGCTAACTATGGCTACACCTTC. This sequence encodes CAISEGGANYGYTF.

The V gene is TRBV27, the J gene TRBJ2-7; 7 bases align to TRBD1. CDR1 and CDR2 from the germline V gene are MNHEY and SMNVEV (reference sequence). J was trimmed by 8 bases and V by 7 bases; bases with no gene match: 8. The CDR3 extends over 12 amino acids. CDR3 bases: TGTGCCAGCACCTCACAGGGGTCTAAGCAGTACTTC. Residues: CASTSQGSKQYF.

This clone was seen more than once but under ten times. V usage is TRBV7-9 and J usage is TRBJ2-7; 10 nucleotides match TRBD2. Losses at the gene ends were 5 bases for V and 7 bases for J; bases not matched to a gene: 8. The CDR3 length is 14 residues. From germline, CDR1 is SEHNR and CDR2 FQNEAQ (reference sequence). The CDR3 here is CASSRGGLATEQYF. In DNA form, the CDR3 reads TGTGCCAGCAGCCGAGGGGGACTAGCGACGGAGCAGTACTTC.

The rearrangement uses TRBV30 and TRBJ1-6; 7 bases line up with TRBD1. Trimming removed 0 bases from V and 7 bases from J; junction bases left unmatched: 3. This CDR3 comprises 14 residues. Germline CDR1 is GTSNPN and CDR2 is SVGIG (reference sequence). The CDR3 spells CAWSVGGPNSPLHF. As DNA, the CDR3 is TGTGCCTGGAGTGTAGGGGGCCCAAATTCACCCCTCCACTTT.

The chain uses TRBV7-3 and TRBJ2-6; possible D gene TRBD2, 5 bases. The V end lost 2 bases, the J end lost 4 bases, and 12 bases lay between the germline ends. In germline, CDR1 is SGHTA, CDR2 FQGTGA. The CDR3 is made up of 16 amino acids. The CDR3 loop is CASSLLGSGGANVLTF. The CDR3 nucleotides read TGTGCCAGCAGCTTATTAGGGTCGGGAGGGGCCAACGTCCTGACTTTC.

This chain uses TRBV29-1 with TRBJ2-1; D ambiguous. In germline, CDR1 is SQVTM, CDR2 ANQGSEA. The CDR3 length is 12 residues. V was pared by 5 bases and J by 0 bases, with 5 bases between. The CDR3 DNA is TGCAGCGTTCCGGTCTCCTACAATGAGCAGTTCTTC. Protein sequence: CSVPVSYNEQFF.

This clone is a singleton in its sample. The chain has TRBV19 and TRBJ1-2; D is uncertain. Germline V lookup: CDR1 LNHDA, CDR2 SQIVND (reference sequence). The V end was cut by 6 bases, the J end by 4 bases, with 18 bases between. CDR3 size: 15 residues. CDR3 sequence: CASSPAILVGYGYTF. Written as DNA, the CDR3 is TGTGCCAGTAGCCCCGCTATTCTGGTTGGCTATGGCTACACCTTC.

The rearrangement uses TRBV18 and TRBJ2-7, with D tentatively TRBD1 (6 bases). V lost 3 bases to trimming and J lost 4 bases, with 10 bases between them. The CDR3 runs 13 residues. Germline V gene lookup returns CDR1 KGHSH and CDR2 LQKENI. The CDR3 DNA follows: TGTGCCAGCTCACCCGGACAGCTATACGAGCAGTACTTC. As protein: CASSPGQLYEQYF.

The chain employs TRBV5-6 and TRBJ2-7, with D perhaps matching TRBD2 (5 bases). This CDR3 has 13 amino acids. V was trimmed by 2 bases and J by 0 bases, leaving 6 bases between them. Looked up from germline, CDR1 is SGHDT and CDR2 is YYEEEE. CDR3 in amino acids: CASSLGSSYEQYF. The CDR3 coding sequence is TGTGCCAGCAGCTTAGGGAGCTCCTACGAGCAGTACTTC.

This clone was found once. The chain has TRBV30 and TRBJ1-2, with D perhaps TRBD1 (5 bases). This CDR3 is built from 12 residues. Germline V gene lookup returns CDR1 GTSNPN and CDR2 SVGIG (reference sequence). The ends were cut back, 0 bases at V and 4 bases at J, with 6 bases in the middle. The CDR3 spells CAWSVQVYGYTF. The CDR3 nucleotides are TGTGCCTGGAGTGTACAGGTCTATGGCTACACCTTC.

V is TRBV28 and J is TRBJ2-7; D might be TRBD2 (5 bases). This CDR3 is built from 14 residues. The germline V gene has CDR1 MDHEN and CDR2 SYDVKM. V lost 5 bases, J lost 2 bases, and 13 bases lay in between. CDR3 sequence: CASSIQLGAYEQYF. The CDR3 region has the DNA TGTGCCAGCAGTATACAACTAGGCGCCTACGAGCAGTACTTC.

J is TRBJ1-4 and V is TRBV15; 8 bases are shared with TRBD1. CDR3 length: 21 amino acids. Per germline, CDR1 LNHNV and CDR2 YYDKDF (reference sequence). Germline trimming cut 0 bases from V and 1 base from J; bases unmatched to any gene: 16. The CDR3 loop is CATSREPGQVLNLGTNEKLFF. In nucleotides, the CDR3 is TGTGCCACCAGCAGAGAGCCGGGACAGGTCCTTAATTTAGGAACTAATGAAAAACTGTTTTTT.

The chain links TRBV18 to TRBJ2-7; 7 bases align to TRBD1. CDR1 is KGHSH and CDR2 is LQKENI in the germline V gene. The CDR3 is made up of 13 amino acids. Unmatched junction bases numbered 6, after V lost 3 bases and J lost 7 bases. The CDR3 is CASSPEQGTEQYF. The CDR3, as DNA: TGTGCCAGCTCACCCGAACAGGGGACGGAGCAGTACTTC.

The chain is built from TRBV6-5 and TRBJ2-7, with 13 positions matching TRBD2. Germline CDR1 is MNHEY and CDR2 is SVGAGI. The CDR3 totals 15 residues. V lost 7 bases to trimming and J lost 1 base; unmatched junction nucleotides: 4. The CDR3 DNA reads TGTGCCAGCAAACCGGGACTAGCGGGATCCTACGAGCAGTACTTC. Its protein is CASKPGLAGSYEQYF.

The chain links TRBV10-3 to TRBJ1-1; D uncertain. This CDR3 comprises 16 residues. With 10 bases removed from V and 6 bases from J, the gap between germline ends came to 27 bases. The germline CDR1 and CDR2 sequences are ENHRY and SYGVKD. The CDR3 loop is CATRDTADYFDPEAFF. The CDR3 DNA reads TGTGCCACCAGAGACACGGCTGACTATTTCGACCCTGAAGCTTTCTTT.

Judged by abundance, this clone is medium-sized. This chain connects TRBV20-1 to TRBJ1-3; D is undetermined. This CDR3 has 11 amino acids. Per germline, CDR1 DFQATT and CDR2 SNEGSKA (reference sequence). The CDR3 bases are TGCAGCGCGAAACGGGGAAACACCATATATTTT. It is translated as CSAKRGNTIYF.

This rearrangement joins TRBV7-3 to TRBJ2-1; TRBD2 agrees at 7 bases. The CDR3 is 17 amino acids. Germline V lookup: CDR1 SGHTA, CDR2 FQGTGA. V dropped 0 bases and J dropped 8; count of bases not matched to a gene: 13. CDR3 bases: TGTGCCAGCAGCTTAACCCCCCTAGCGGAGGGCGAGGATGAGCAGTTCTTC. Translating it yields CASSLTPLAEGEDEQFF.

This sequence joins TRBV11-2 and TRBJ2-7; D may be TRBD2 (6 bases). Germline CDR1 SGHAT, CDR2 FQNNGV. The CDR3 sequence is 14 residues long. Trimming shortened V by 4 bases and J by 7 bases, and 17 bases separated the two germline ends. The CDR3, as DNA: TGTGCCAGCAGCTCCCCAGGAGGGTTAAGGGAGCAGTACTTC. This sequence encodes CASSSPGGLREQYF.

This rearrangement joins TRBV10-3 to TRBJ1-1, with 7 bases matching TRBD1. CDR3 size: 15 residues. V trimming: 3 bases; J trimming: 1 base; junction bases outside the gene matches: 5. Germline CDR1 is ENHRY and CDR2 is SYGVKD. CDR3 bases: TGTGCCATCAGTGATCCAGCAGGGGGGAACACTGAAGCTTTCTTT. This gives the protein CAISDPAGGNTEAFF.

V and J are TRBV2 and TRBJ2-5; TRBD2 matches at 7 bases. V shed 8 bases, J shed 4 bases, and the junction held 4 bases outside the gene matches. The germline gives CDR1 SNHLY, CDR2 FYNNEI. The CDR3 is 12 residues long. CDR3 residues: CASWSGGETQYF. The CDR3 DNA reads TGTGCCAGCTGGTCGGGAGGAGAGACCCAGTACTTC.

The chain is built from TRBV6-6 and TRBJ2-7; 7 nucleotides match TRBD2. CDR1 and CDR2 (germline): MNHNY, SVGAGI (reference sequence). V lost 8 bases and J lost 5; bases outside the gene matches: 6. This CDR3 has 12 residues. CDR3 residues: CASSRGVHEQYF. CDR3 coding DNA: TGTGCCAGCTCTCGGGGGGTCCACGAGCAGTACTTC.

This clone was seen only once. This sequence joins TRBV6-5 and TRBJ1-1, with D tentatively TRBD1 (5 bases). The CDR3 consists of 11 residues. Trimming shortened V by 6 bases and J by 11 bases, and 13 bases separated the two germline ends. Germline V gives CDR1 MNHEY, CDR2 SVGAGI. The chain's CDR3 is CASRMGGEAFF. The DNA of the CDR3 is TGTGCCAGCAGGATGGGAGGGGAGGCTTTCTTT.

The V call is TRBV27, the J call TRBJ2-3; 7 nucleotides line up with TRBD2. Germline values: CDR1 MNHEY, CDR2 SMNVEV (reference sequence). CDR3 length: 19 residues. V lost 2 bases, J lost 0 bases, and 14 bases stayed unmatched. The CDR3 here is CASSLVMLGGGSSTDTQYF. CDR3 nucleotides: TGTGCCAGCAGTTTAGTAATGCTCGGCGGGGGATCTAGCACAGATACGCAGTATTTT.

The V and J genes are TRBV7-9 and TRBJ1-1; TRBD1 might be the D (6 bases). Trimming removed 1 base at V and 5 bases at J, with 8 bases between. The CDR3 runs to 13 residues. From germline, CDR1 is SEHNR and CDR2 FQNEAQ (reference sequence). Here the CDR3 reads CASSLGGGTEAFF. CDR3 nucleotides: TGTGCCAGCAGCTTAGGAGGGGGTACTGAAGCTTTCTTT.

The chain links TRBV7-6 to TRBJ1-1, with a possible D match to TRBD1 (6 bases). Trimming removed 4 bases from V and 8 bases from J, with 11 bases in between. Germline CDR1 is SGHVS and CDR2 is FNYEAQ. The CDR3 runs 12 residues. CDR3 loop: CASSYTGTEAFF. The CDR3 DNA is TGTGCCAGCAGCTATACCGGGACAGAAGCTTTCTTT.

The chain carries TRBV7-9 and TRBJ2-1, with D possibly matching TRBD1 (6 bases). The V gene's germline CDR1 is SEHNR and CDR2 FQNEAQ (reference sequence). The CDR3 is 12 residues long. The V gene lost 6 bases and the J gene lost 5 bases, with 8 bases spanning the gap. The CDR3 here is CASRDSHNEQFF. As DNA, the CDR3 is TGTGCCAGCAGGGACAGTCACAATGAGCAGTTCTTC.

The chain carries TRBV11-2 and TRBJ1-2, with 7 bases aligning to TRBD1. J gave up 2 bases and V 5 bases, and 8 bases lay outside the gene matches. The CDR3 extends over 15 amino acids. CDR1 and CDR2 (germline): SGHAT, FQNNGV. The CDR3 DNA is TGTGCCAGCAGCCAATTGTCGGGACAGAACTATGGCTACACCTTC. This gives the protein CASSQLSGQNYGYTF.